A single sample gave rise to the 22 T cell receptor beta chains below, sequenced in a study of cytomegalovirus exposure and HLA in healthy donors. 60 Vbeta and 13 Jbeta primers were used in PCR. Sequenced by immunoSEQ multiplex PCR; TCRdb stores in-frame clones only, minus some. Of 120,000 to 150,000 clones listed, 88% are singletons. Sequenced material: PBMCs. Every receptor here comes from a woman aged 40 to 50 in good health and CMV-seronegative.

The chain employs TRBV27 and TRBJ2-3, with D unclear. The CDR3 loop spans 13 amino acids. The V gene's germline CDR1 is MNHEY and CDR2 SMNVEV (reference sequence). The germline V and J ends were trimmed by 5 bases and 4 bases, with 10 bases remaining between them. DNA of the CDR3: TGTGCCAGCAGTCCTGGTGGAGCAGATACGCAGTATTTT. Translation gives CASSPGGADTQYF.

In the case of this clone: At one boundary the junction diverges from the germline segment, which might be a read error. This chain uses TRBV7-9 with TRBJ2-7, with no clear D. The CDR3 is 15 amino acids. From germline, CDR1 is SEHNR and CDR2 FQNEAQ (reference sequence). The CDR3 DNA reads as TGTTCCAGCAGCTTAAGTAACGCCCTACTCTACGAGCAGTACTTC. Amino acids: CSSSLSNALLYEQYF.

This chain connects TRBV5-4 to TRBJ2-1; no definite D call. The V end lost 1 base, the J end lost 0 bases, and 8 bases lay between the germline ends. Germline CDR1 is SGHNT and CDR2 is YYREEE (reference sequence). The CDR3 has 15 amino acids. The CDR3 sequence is CASSLSASSYNEQFF. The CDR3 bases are TGTGCCAGCAGCTTGTCGGCTAGCTCCTACAATGAGCAGTTCTTC.

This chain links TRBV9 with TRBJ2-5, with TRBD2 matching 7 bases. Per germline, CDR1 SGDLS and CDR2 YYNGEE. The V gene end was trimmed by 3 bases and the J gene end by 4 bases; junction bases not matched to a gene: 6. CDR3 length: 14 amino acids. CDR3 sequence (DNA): TGTGCCAGCAGCGAGGGAGGGAGCAGAGAGACCCAGTACTTC. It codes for CASSEGGSRETQYF.

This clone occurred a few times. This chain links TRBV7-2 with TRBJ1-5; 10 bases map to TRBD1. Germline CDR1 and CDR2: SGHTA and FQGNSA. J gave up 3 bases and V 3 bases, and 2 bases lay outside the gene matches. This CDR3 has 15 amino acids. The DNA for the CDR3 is TGTGCCAGCAGCTTTGGGACAGGGGTCAATCAGCCCCAGCATTTT. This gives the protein CASSFGTGVNQPQHF.

The CDR3 loop is CASSQERQGTPSNTEAFF. CDR3 in DNA: TGCGCCAGCAGCCAAGAAAGGCAGGGGACCCCCTCCAACACTGAAGCTTTCTTT. The chain couples TRBV4-1 to TRBJ1-1; D is perhaps TRBD1 (6 bases). The ends were cut back, 0 bases at V and 2 bases at J, with 19 bases in the middle. The CDR3 extends over 18 amino acids. Germline-derived CDR1 and CDR2 are MGHRA and YSYEKL.

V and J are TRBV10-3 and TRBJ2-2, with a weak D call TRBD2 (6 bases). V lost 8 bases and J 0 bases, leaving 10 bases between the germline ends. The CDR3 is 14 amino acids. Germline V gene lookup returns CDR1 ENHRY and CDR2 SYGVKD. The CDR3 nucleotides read TGTGCCATCTCCCGGAGGGCGAACACCGGGGAGCTGTTTTTT. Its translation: CAISRRANTGELFF.

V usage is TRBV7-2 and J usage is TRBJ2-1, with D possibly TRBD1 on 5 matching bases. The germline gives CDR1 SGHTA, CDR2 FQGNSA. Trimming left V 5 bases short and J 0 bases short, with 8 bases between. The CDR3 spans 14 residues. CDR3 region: CASSPDSSYNEQFF. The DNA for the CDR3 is TGTGCCAGCAGCCCCGACAGCTCCTACAATGAGCAGTTCTTC.

Here the CDR3 DNA reads TGTGCCAGCAGCCAAGATCACGGGGTAGCCGGGAACACCGGGGAGCTGTTTTTT. Amino acids: CASSQDHGVAGNTGELFF. This chain links TRBV4-2 with TRBJ2-2, with a weak D call TRBD2 (5 bases). The CDR3 runs to 18 residues. V shed 0 bases and J shed 1 base, with 15 bases lying between them. Germline values: CDR1 LGHNA, CDR2 YNFKEQ.

CDR3 in DNA: TGTGCCAGCGCAAGAATGGGGCAGGGTTATTACGAGCAGTACTTC. Translation gives CASARMGQGYYEQYF. The chain couples TRBV5-8 to TRBJ2-7, with D perhaps TRBD1 (5 bases). Trimming stripped 7 bases from V and 4 bases from J, with 21 bases between. The CDR3 is made up of 15 amino acids. CDR1 and CDR2 from the germline V gene are SGHTS and YDEGEE.

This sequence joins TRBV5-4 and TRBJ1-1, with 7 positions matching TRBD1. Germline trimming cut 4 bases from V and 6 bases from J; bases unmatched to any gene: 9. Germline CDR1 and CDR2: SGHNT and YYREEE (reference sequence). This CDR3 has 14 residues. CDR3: CASSPTGVSAEAFF. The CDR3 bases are TGTGCCAGCAGCCCAACAGGGGTAAGCGCTGAAGCTTTCTTT.

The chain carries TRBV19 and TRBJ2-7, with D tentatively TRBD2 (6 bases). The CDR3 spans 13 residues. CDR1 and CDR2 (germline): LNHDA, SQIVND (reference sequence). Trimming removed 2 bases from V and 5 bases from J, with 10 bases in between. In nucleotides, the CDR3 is TGTGCCAGTAGTATAAGGAGGGCCCACGAGCAGTACTTC. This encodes CASSIRRAHEQYF.

The CDR3: CASSLVGADYGYTF. The CDR3 DNA follows: TGTGCCAGCAGCTTGGTAGGGGCAGATTATGGCTACACCTTC. This chain joins TRBV5-5 and TRBJ1-2; a possible D gene is TRBD1 (5 bases). Trimming took 0 bases from V and 5 from J, leaving 11 bases between them. CDR3 size: 14 residues. CDR1 and CDR2 (germline): SGHKS, YYEKEE (reference sequence).

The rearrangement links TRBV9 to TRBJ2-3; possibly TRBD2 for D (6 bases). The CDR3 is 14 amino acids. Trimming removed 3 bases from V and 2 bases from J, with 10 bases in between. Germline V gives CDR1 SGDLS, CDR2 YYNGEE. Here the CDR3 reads CASSARDFTDTQYF. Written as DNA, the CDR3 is TGTGCCAGCAGCGCCCGGGACTTCACAGATACGCAGTATTTT.

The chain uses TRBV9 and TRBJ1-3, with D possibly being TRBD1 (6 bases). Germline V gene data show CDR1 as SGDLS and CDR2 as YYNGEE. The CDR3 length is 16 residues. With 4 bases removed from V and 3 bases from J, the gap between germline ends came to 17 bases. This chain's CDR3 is CASSPRPGASGNTIYF. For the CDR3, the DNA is TGTGCCAGCAGCCCACGCCCAGGGGCCAGTGGAAACACCATATATTTT.

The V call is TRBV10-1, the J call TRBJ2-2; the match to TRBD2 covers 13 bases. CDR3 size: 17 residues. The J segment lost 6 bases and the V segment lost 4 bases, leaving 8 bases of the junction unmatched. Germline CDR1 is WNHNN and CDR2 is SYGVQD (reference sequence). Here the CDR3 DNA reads TGCGCCAGCAGTGGTTTCGGACTAGCGGGAGTGCCCGGGGAGCTGTTTTTT. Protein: CASSGFGLAGVPGELFF.

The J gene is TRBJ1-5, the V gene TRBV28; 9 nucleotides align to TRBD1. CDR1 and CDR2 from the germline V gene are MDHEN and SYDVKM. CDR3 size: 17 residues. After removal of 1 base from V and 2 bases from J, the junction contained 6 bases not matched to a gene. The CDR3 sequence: CASSLYRGLRGNQPQHF. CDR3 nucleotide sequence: TGTGCCAGCAGTTTATACAGGGGGCTAAGGGGCAATCAGCCCCAGCATTTT.

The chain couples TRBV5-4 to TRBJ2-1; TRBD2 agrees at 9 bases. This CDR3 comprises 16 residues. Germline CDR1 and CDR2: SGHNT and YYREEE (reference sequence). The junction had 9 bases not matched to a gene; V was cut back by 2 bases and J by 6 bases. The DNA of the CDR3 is TGTGCCAGCAGCTTACCGGGACTAGCCCCTCTCAATGAGCAGTTCTTC. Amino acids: CASSLPGLAPLNEQFF. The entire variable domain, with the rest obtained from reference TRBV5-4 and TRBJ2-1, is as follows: ETGVTQSPTHLIKTRGQQVTLRCSSQSGHNTVSWYQQALGQGPQFIFQYYREEENGRGNFPPRFSGLQFPNYSSELNVNALELDDSALYLCASSLPGLAPLNEQFFGPGTRLTVL.

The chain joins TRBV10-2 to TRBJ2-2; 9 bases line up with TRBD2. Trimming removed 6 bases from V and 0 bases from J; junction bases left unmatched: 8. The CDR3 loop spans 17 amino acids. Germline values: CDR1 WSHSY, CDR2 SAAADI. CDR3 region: CASRLTSGYANTGELFF. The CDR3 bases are TGCGCCAGCAGGCTGACTAGCGGATACGCGAACACCGGGGAGCTGTTTTTT.

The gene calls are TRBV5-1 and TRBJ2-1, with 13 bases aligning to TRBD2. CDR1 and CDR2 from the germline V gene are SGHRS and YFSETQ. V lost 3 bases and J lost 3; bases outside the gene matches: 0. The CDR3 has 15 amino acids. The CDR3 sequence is CASSWTSGGYNEQFF. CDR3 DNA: TGCGCCAGCAGCTGGACTAGCGGGGGCTACAATGAGCAGTTCTTC.

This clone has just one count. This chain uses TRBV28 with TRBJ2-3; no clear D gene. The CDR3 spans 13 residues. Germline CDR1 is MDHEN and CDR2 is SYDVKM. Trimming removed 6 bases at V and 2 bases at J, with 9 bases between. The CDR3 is CASSPSLTDTQYF. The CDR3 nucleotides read TGTGCCAGCAGCCCCTCCCTCACAGATACGCAGTATTTT.

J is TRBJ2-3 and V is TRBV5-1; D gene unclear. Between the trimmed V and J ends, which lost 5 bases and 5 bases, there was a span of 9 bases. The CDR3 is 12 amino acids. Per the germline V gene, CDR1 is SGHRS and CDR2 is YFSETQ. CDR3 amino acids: CASRYLLDTQYF. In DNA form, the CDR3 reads TGCGCCAGCAGGTATCTATTAGATACGCAGTATTTT. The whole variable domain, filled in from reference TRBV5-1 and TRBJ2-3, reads KAGVTQTPRYLIKTRGQQVTLSCSPISGHRSVSWYQQTPGQGLQFLFEYFSETQRNKGNFPGRFSGRQFSNSRSEMNVSTLELGDSALYLCASRYLLDTQYFGPGTRLTVL.